This T cell receptor (beta chain) came from a study of T cell repertoires in cytomegalovirus infection. As regards this clonotype: Its antigen remains unknown.

TCRdb used MiXCR to reprocess the reads, holding one entry per CDR3 protein. This repertoire shows about 890,000 distinct CDR3 sequences, roughly 30% found once; its top ten account for about an eighth. CDR3 size: 18 residues. The J segment lost 0 bases and the V segment lost 6 bases, leaving 13 bases of the junction unmatched. Germline assignment: CDR1 MNHNY and CDR2 SVGAGI (reference sequence). General study results and limits: Carriers of CMV plus the relevant HLA were identified by cumulative public TCR beta family frequency.

The chain is built from TRBV6-6 and TRBJ2-4; 8 bases fit TRBD1. The specimen comprised cultured CD8+ T cells from PBMCs, sampled from culture after CMV antigen stimulation. The clonotype comes from a human donor in good health (CMV status not recorded). Some clones in this sample may be carry-over from other donors' samples. In DNA, the CDR3 is TGTGCCAGCAGGCCGGGACAGGCAACTACTATAGCCAAAAACATTCAGTACTTC. As protein: CASRPGQATTIAKNIQYF.